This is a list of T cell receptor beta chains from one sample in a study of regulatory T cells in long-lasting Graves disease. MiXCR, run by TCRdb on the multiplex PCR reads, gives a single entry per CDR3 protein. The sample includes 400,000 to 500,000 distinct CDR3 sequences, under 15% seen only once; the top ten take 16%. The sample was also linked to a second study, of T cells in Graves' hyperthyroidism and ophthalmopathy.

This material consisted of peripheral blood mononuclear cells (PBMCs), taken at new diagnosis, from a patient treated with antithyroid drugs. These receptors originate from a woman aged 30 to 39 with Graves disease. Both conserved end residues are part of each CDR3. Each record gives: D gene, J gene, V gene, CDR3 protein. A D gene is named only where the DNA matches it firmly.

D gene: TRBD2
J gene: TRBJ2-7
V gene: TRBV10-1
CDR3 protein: CASSDGTSGSYEQYF

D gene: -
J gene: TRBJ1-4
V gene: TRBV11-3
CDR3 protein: CASSSRGGNEKLFF

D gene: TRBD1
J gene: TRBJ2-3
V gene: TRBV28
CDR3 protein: CASSLPGGYTQYF

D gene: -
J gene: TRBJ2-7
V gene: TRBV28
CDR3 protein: CASSPSGILSYEQYF

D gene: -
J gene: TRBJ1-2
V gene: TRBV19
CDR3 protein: CASRPARILTFYGYTF

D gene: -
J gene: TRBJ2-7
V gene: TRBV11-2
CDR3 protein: CASSEGRQTYEQYF

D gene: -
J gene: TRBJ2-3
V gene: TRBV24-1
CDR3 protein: CATSDVRDTQYF

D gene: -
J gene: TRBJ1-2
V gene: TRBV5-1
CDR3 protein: CASSSTGPGGYGYTF

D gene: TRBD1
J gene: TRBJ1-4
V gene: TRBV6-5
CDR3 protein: CASSYSIRPGTGSNEKLFF

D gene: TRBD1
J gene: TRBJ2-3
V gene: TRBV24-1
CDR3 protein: CATSGTGLTDTQYF

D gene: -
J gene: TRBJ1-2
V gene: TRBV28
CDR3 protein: CASSPQSPLHPYGYTF

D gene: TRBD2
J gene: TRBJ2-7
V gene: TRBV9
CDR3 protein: CASSVTSGRAPMAEQYF

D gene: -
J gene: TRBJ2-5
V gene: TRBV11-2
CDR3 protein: CASSRTPKKGETQYF

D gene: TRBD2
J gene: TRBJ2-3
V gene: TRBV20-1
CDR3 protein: CSASPGLGRNTDTQYF

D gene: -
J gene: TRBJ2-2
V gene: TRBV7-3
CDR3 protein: CASRSDRNTGELFF

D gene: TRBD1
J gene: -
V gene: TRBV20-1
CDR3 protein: CSAMVSDRASYEQYF